This T cell receptor (beta chain) was identified during a study of monozygotic twins with inflammatory bowel disease. The CDR3 is 14 amino acids. Per the germline V gene, CDR1 is LGHDT and CDR2 is YNNKEL (reference sequence). With the 5' RACE reads reprocessed, TCRdb shows one record per CDR3 protein and no DNA. In total, the table holds around 410,000 distinct CDR3 sequences. The clonotype originates from a human donor with ulcerative colitis or Crohn's disease, or a healthy co-twin of an affected twin (not recorded which). The V call is TRBV3-1, the J call TRBJ1-4. Material: blood. CDR3: CASSTADGNEKLFF.